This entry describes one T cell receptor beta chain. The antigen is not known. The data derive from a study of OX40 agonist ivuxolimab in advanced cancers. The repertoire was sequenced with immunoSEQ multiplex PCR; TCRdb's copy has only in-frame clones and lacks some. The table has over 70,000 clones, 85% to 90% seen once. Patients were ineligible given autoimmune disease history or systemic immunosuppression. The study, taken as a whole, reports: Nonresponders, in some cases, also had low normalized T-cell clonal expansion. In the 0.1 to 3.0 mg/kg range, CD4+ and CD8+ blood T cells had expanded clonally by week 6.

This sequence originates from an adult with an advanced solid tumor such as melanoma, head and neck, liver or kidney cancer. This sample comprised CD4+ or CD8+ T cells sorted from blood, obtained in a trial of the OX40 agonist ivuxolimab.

CDR3 sequence (DNA): TGCGCCAGCAGCGACGCCTCTACGCGGCAGACCCAGTACTTC. This translates into CASSDASTRQTQYF. The gene calls are TRBV5-1 and TRBJ2-5; D remains ambiguous. The ends were cut back, 4 bases at V and 6 bases at J, with 16 bases in the middle. Looked up from germline, CDR1 is SGHRS and CDR2 is YFSETQ. The length of the CDR3 is 14 residues.